One sample yielded the 26 T cell receptor beta chains listed below, sequenced in a study of T cell changes during pregnancy in multiple sclerosis. Libraries were prepared by immunoSEQ multiplex PCR; TCRdb keeps only in-frame clonotypes and omits some of them. Here the sample spans more than 40,000 clones, 91% being singletons. This specimen was CD8+ T cells from peripheral blood mononuclear cells, taken after pregnancy. Receptors were obtained from a female donor with multiple sclerosis, enrolled in a pregnancy study.

The genes are TRBV27 and TRBJ2-7; a weak D match, TRBD1 (6 bases). The V gene's germline CDR1 is MNHEY and CDR2 SMNVEV (reference sequence). This CDR3 has 13 amino acids. V was trimmed by 0 bases and J by 6 bases, leaving 9 bases between them. This chain's CDR3 is CASSLSDRLEQYF. For the CDR3, the DNA is TGTGCCAGCAGTTTATCGGACAGACTCGAGCAGTACTTC.

V is TRBV6-6 and J is TRBJ1-1; a weak D match, TRBD1 (5 bases). Per the germline V gene, CDR1 is MNHNY and CDR2 is SVGAGI (reference sequence). Trimming took off 10 bases at V and 3 bases at J, with 12 bases between the two ends. The CDR3 contains 12 residues. CDR3 loop: CATETGDTEAFF. CDR3 nucleotide sequence: TGTGCCACCGAAACAGGTGACACTGAAGCTTTCTTT.

CDR3 loop: CASSLGAAGAFSIEQFF. CDR3 DNA sequence: TGTGCCAGCAGCTTAGGGGCAGCGGGAGCTTTTTCGATTGAGCAGTTCTTC. The genes are TRBV7-6 and TRBJ2-1, with 8 bases fitting TRBD2. This CDR3 region has 17 residues. V trimming: 1 base; J trimming: 9 bases; junction bases outside the gene matches: 14. CDR1 and CDR2 (germline): SGHVS, FNYEAQ.

The J gene is TRBJ1-2, the V gene TRBV5-1; 8 positions match TRBD1. After removal of 6 bases from V and 4 bases from J, the junction contained 11 bases not matched to a gene. CDR3 length equals 15 residues. Germline CDR1 and CDR2: SGHRS and YFSETQ. DNA of the CDR3: TGCGCCAGCAACAGGGGGGAGGACCTTGGCTATGGCTACACCTTC. Translation gives CASNRGEDLGYGYTF.

The rearrangement joins TRBV30 to TRBJ2-1; the D is unclear. The CDR3 contains 12 residues. In germline, CDR1 is GTSNPN, CDR2 SVGIG (reference sequence). V gave up 4 bases and J gave up 10 bases, with 14 bases separating them. The CDR3 loop reads CAWMVYPQEQFF. CDR3 DNA sequence: TGTGCCTGGATGGTTTACCCGCAGGAGCAGTTCTTC.

The chain is built from TRBV4-3 and TRBJ1-5, with 8 positions matching TRBD1. The CDR3 totals 15 residues. Germline values: CDR1 LGHNA, CDR2 YSLEER. The ends lost 1 base at V and 9 bases at J; junction bases unmatched: 8. The DNA of the CDR3 is TGCGCCAGCAGCCAAGGACAGGGGTCGAAATGGCCCCAGCATTTT. Its translation is CASSQGQGSKWPQHF.

In its sample, this clone was seen a few times. The chain has TRBV30 and TRBJ1-2, with no clear D. With 2 bases removed from V and 8 bases from J, the gap between germline ends came to 12 bases. The germline CDR1 and CDR2 sequences are GTSNPN and SVGIG (reference sequence). There are 12 residues in the CDR3. The chain's CDR3 is CAWSPGLGGYTF. The CDR3 bases are TGTGCCTGGAGTCCGGGGTTAGGGGGCTACACCTTC.

CDR3 loop: CASSDQWGVYNEQFF. DNA of the CDR3: TGTGCCAGCAGTGATCAGTGGGGGGTCTACAATGAGCAGTTCTTC. The chain has TRBV2 and TRBJ2-1; the D gene is possibly TRBD2 (6 bases). This CDR3 has 15 residues. Deletions cut 3 bases from V and 3 bases from J, with 12 bases between. Germline V CDR1 and CDR2: SNHLY, FYNNEI.

This clone has just one count. This rearrangement joins TRBV6-5 to TRBJ1-1, with TRBD1 identical over 7 bases. This CDR3 is built from 14 residues. CDR1 is MNHEY and CDR2 is SVGAGI in the germline V gene. The V gene end was trimmed by 6 bases and the J gene end by 4 bases; junction bases not matched to a gene: 8. CDR3 loop: CASRFRGFGTEAFF. Here the CDR3 DNA reads TGTGCCAGCAGGTTCAGGGGGTTCGGCACTGAAGCTTTCTTT.

The rearrangement uses TRBV28 and TRBJ2-2; possibly TRBD1 for D (6 bases). This CDR3 has 16 residues. Germline loops: CDR1 MDHEN, CDR2 SYDVKM. V shed 9 bases and J shed 5 bases, with 22 bases lying between them. The CDR3 nucleotides are TGTGCCAGTGCATTGGGGGCAGGGATAGATACCGGGGAGCTGTTTTTT. This codes for CASALGAGIDTGELFF. Full variable domain (remainder filled in from reference TRBV28 and TRBJ2-2): DVKVTQSSRYLVKRTGEKVFLECVQDMDHENMFWYRQDPGLGLRLIYFSYDVKMKEKGDIPEGYSVSREKKERFSLILESASTNQTSMYLCASALGAGIDTGELFFGEGSRLTVL.

The rearrangement joins TRBV7-6 to TRBJ2-1; D perhaps matches TRBD2 (6 bases). This CDR3 is 14 amino acids long. V lost 5 bases and J 8 bases, leaving 16 bases between the germline ends. Germline V gene sequence: CDR1 SGHVS, CDR2 FNYEAQ. CDR3 nucleotide sequence: TGTGCCAGCAGCGCCGCGGGATTGCCCGATGAGCAGTTCTTC. Protein product: CASSAAGLPDEQFF.

This rearrangement joins TRBV7-9 to TRBJ2-3, with 12 bases that match TRBD2. The CDR3 has 18 residues. The V gene's germline CDR1 is SEHNR and CDR2 FQNEAQ (reference sequence). After removal of 5 bases from V and 6 bases from J, the junction contained 15 bases not matched to a gene. CDR3 amino acids: CASSGHPGLAGPGDTQYF. The CDR3 DNA reads TGTGCCAGCAGCGGCCACCCGGGACTAGCGGGCCCCGGCGATACGCAGTATTTT.

The V gene is TRBV7-8, the J gene TRBJ2-7; D possibly corresponds to TRBD1 (5 bases). This CDR3 has 13 residues. Trimming shortened V by 8 bases and J by 2 bases, and 13 bases separated the two germline ends. The germline CDR1 and CDR2 sequences are SGHVS and FQNEAQ. CDR3 bases: TGTGCCAGCTCTCACACAGGCGCCTACGAGCAGTACTTC. Protein product: CASSHTGAYEQYF.

This chain connects TRBV30 to TRBJ2-3; 8 nucleotides agree with TRBD1. The V gene end was trimmed by 5 bases and the J gene end by 5 bases; junction bases not matched to a gene: 3. Germline loops: CDR1 GTSNPN, CDR2 SVGIG (reference sequence). The CDR3 is 12 amino acids. In DNA, the CDR3 is TGTGCCTGGGCTGACAGGGGAGATACGCAGTATTTT. Translated: CAWADRGDTQYF.

This rearrangement joins TRBV30 to TRBJ2-5; tentatively, D is TRBD2 (5 bases). The CDR3 is 16 residues long. The germline gives CDR1 GTSNPN, CDR2 SVGIG (reference sequence). Trimming left V 2 bases short and J 1 base short, with 17 bases between. In DNA, the CDR3 is TGTGCCTGGAGTTCTAGGACTCGCAATATCCAAGAGACCCAGTACTTC. It yields the protein CAWSSRTRNIQETQYF. The full variable domain, rest sourced from reference TRBV30 and TRBJ2-5, is SQTIHQWPATLVQPVGSPLSLECTVEGTSNPNLYWYRQAAGRGLQLLFYSVGIGQISSEVPQNLSASRPQDRQFILSSKKLLLSDSGFYLCAWSSRTRNIQETQYFGPGTRLLVL.

The chain recombines TRBV4-1 with TRBJ2-7; 7 bases agree with TRBD1. Germline CDR1 reads MGHRA; CDR2 reads YSYEKL. The CDR3 extends over 16 amino acids. With V trimmed by 0 bases and J by 0 bases, 5 bases remained unmatched. CDR3 sequence: CASSQEKGTVSYEQYF. CDR3 nucleotides: TGCGCCAGCAGCCAAGAGAAGGGGACAGTCTCCTACGAGCAGTACTTC.

The chain couples TRBV5-6 to TRBJ1-6; TRBD1 might be the D (5 bases). Per germline, CDR1 SGHDT and CDR2 YYEEEE. V lost 4 bases to trimming and J lost 6 bases, with 14 bases between them. The CDR3 is 15 amino acids. The chain's CDR3 is CASSQVTAGNSPLHF. In nucleotides, the CDR3 is TGTGCCAGCAGCCAAGTGACAGCGGGTAATTCACCCCTCCACTTT.

CDR3 residues: CASGLVLLKLLPPTGELFF. The DNA for the CDR3 is TGTGCTAGTGGTTTGGTACTCCTAAAGTTGTTACCGCCCACCGGGGAGCTGTTTTTT. V and J are TRBV12-5 and TRBJ2-2; D gene ambiguous. V gave up 0 bases and J gave up 4 bases, with 21 bases separating them. Germline V CDR1 and CDR2: LGHNT, FRNRAP. CDR3 size: 19 residues. The full variable domain, its missing parts supplied by reference TRBV12-5 and TRBJ2-2, is DARVTQTPRHKVTEMGQEVTMRCQPILGHNTVFWYRQTMMQGLELLAYFRNRAPLDDSGMPKDRFSAEMPDATLATLKIQPSEPRDSAVYFCASGLVLLKLLPPTGELFFGEGSRLTVL.

The chain is built from TRBV2 and TRBJ2-7; 7 bases are shared with TRBD2. Germline V CDR1 and CDR2: SNHLY, FYNNEI. The CDR3 is 14 amino acids. The J segment lost 1 base and the V segment lost 4 bases, leaving 4 bases of the junction unmatched. The CDR3: CASSASGESYEQYF. CDR3 DNA sequence: TGTGCCAGCAGTGCCAGCGGGGAATCCTACGAGCAGTACTTC.

The rearrangement links TRBV30 to TRBJ2-1; D possibly corresponds to TRBD2 (6 bases). In germline, CDR1 is GTSNPN, CDR2 SVGIG (reference sequence). Trimming took 3 bases from V and 6 from J, leaving 18 bases between them. There are 15 residues in the CDR3. The CDR3 reads CAWRSFTGTSNEQFF. The CDR3 nucleotides are TGTGCCTGGAGATCCTTTACCGGGACTTCCAATGAGCAGTTCTTC. Together with reference TRBV30 and TRBJ2-1, the CDR3 gives the full variable domain: SQTIHQWPATLVQPVGSPLSLECTVEGTSNPNLYWYRQAAGRGLQLLFYSVGIGQISSEVPQNLSASRPQDRQFILSSKKLLLSDSGFYLCAWRSFTGTSNEQFFGPGTRLTVL.

About this clone itself: The junction and the germline gene differ at one end; a read error may be behind it. The gene calls are TRBV7-2 and TRBJ2-3; TRBD2 matches 8 bases. This CDR3 spans 16 amino acids. Germline V lookup: CDR1 SGHTA, CDR2 FQGNSA. The CDR3 coding sequence is TGTGCCAGCAGTTTAGTGGGCGGGGGGAGCACAGATACGCAGTATTTT. Protein: CASSLVGGGSTDTQYF. The whole variable domain, filled in from reference TRBV7-2 and TRBJ2-3, reads GAGVSQSPSNKVTEKGKDVELRCDPISGHTALYWYRQSLGQGLEFLIYFQGNSAPDKSGLPSDRFSAERTGGSVSTLTIQRTQQEDSAVYLCASSLVGGGSTDTQYFGPGTRLTVL.

This clone occurred once. The chain is built from TRBV7-9 and TRBJ2-7; 7 bases line up with TRBD1. The CDR3 has 17 residues. Germline V gene data show CDR1 as SEHNR and CDR2 as FQNEAQ (reference sequence). Trimming removed 5 bases from V and 1 base from J; junction bases left unmatched: 14. The CDR3 DNA is TGTGCCAGCAGCCCCCCCTCCGGGACAGAACGATCCTACGAGCAGTACTTC. This translates into CASSPPSGTERSYEQYF.

V gene TRBV28 combines with J gene TRBJ1-5, with D possibly being TRBD1 (5 bases). The germline V and J ends were trimmed by 5 bases and 3 bases, with 8 bases remaining between them. The length of the CDR3 is 13 residues. The germline CDR1 and CDR2 sequences are MDHEN and SYDVKM. The CDR3 bases are TGTGCCAGCAGTCCGGGGGACAATCAGCCCCAGCATTTT. Its protein is CASSPGDNQPQHF.

The J gene is TRBJ1-2, the V gene TRBV27; 8 positions match TRBD1. CDR3 length: 14 amino acids. V was clipped by 5 bases and J by 4 bases; unmatched bases: 6. Per germline, CDR1 MNHEY and CDR2 SMNVEV (reference sequence). As DNA, the CDR3 is TGTGCCAGCAGTGAACAGGGGGGTGTCTATGGCTACACCTTC. Its protein product is CASSEQGGVYGYTF.

The V call is TRBV13, the J call TRBJ2-5, with 8 bases lining up with TRBD1. The CDR3 extends over 15 amino acids. Germline CDR1 PRHDT, CDR2 FYEKMQ (reference sequence). The junction had 8 bases not matched to a gene; V was cut back by 3 bases and J by 5 bases. This CDR3 is CASSLRTGNSETQYF. CDR3 in DNA: TGTGCCAGCAGCTTGAGGACAGGGAACTCGGAGACCCAGTACTTC.

The chain employs TRBV27 and TRBJ2-7, with a tentative D call TRBD2 (5 bases). This CDR3 has 13 amino acids. The V end lost 4 bases, the J end lost 1 base, and 8 bases lay between the germline ends. The germline V gene has CDR1 MNHEY and CDR2 SMNVEV (reference sequence). In nucleotides, the CDR3 is TGTGCCAGCAGTTCCGGGGAGTCCTACGAGCAGTACTTC. This gives the protein CASSSGESYEQYF.